A selection of T cell receptor beta chains follows, all from one sample in a study of Graves' ophthalmopathy and Graves' hyperthyroidism. TCRdb reprocessed the multiplex PCR reads with MiXCR, giving one entry per CDR3 protein. The sample has about 620,000 distinct CDR3 sequences; 20% to 25% are singletons. Sample: peripheral blood. The source of these receptors is a woman younger than 30 with stable Graves' hyperthyroidism. Some clones in this sample may be carry-over from other donors' samples. CDR3s include the opening cysteine and the closing phenylalanine or tryptophan. Fields, in order: J gene, D gene, V gene, clone size, CDR3 DNA, CDR3 protein. A D gene is named only where the DNA matches it firmly. Part of the rows lack a size; the others show once, few, many or a class for expanded clones.

TRBJ2-7 - TRBV4-1 few TGCGCCAGCAGCCCCGACTTGGGCCGGGAGCAGTACTTC CASSPDLGREQYF
TRBJ2-2 TRBD1 TRBV19 - TGTGCCAGTGGTATAGGTACAGGGGGTCGGGTCGGGGAGCTGTTTTTT CASGIGTGGRVGELFF
TRBJ1-1 - TRBV5-5 many TGTGCCAGCAGCTTGCGAGGGGAGGGTGAAGCTTTCTTT CASSLRGEGEAFF
TRBJ2-5 - TRBV20-1 many TGCAGTGCTAGAGATTACGCGGGACCACTGGAGACCCAGTACTTC CSARDYAGPLETQYF
TRBJ2-5 TRBD1 TRBV7-6 many TGTGCCAGCAGCTTGACAGGGGGCTTAGGGGTGAAGCAGACCCAGTACTTC CASSLTGGLGVKQTQYF
TRBJ2-7 TRBD1 TRBV7-8 - TGTGCCAGCAGCTTAGGGGACCTGGACAGGGTCAAGCAGTACTTC CASSLGDLDRVKQYF
TRBJ2-5 TRBD2 TRBV19 many TGTGCCAGTAGAGCTGTCGCGGGGGGACAAGGAGAGACCCAGTACTTC CASRAVAGGQGETQYF
TRBJ2-6 - TRBV29-1 many TGCAGCGTCACAGGGTCTGGGGCCAACGTCCTGACTTTC CSVTGSGANVLTF
TRBJ1-2 TRBD1 TRBV20-1 many TGCAGTGCTCTCGGGACAGGGGCAAACTATGGCTACACCTTC CSALGTGANYGYTF
TRBJ2-1 TRBD1 TRBV6-2/TRBV6-3 - TGTGCCAGCAGTTACTCGTCGGGTACAGGGGGTAGGAGTGAGCAGTTCTTC CASSYSSGTGGRSEQFF
TRBJ2-5 - TRBV18 many TGTGCCAGCTCACCATCTCAGGGGCGAACGGAGACCCAGTACTTC CASSPSQGRTETQYF
TRBJ2-3 - TRBV19 few TGTGCCAGTAGTATAGATCGGGAAGATACGCAGTATTTT CASSIDREDTQYF
TRBJ1-1 - TRBV15 - TGTGCCACCATGGCGACAGTCTTGAACACTGAAGCTTTCTTT CATMATVLNTEAFF
TRBJ1-1 - TRBV6-5 many TGTGCCAGCAGTTACCGGGGGAGAGACACTGAAGCTTTCTTT CASSYRGRDTEAFF
TRBJ1-1 - TRBV19 many TGTGCCAGTACCCACCTGGGACGGCTGAACACTGAAGCTTTCTTT CASTHLGRLNTEAFF
TRBJ1-5 - TRBV13 few TGTGCCAGCAGCTCCCGAAATAATCAGCCCCAGCATTTT CASSSRNNQPQHF
TRBJ1-1 - TRBV29-1 many TGCAGCGTGCAGGGTGGCACTGAAGCTTTCTTT CSVQGGTEAFF
TRBJ1-5 TRBD1 TRBV20-1 many TGCAGTGCTAGGATTGACAGGGGATCGAACAATCAGCCCCAGCATTTT CSARIDRGSNNQPQHF
TRBJ2-7 TRBD2 TRBV6-2/TRBV6-3 many TGTGCCAGCAGTTACTCTACTAGCGGAGCCGGCGAGCAGTACTTC CASSYSTSGAGEQYF
TRBJ2-5 TRBD2 TRBV6-1 - TGTGCCAGCAGTCCTGGACTAGCGAACGGAGAGACCCAGTACTTC CASSPGLANGETQYF